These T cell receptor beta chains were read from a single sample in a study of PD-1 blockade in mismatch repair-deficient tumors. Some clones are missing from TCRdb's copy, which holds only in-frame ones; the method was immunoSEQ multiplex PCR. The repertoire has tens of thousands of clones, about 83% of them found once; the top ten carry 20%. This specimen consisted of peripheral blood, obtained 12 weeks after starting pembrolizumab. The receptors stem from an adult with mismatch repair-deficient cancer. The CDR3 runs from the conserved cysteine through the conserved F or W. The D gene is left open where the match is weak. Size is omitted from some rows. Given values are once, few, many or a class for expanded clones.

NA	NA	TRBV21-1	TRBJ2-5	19	TGTGCCAGCAGCCCCCGGCGGGCGGACCTTAGCAATCCCCGGGAGACCCAGTACTTC	CASSPRRADLSNPRETQYF
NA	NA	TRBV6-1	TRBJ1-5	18	TGTGCCAGCAGTGAGGATTCTAGCACAGGCGTTGCGAGCAAGCCCCAGCATTTT	CASSEDSSTGVASKPQHF
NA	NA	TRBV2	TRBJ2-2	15	TGTGCCAGCAGTGGTGATATCACGGGCACCGGGGAGCTGTTTTTT	CASSGDITGTGELFF
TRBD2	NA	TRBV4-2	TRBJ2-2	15	TGTGCCAGCAGCCAAGTCACTAGCGAGGGCGGGGAGCTGTTTTTT	CASSQVTSEGGELFF
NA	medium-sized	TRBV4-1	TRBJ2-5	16	TGCGCCAGCAGCCAAGCCGCGGAGGGGGTAGTGGAGACCCAGTACTTC	CASSQAAEGVVETQYF
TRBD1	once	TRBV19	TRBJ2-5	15	TGTGCCAGTAGTAGAGGAGACAGGGGCTGGGAGACCCAGTACTTC	CASSRGDRGWETQYF
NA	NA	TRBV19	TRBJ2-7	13	TGTGCCACCTCTCTGACGCGGGGCTACGAGCAGTACTTC	CATSLTRGYEQYF
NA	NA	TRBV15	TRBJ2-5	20	TGTGCCACCAGCAGAGTTTGGGTTAGGACCAATGCGGGATACGGAGAGACCCAGTACTTC	CATSRVWVRTNAGYGETQYF
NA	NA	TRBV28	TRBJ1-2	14	TGTGCCAGCAGTTTCTGGGGGACCTCCTATGGCTACACCTTC	CASSFWGTSYGYTF
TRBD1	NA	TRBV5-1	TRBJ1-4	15	TGCGCCAGCAGGGACGACAGGGGAGAGGGGGAAAAACTGTTTTTT	CASRDDRGEGEKLFF
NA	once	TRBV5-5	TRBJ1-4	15	TGTGCCAGCACCCTCCTAACGGGGAGGCAGGAAAAACTGTTTTTT	CASTLLTGRQEKLFF
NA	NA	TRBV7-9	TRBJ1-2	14	TGCGCCAGCAGCCAAGATAGGGGGGCTCGGATCTACACCTTC	CASSQDRGARIYTF
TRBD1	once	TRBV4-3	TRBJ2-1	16	TGCGCCAGCAGCCCCAGGACAGGGTGGGCCTACAATGAGCAGTTCTTC	CASSPRTGWAYNEQFF
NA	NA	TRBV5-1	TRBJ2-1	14	TGCGCCAGCAGCACCCGGGACAACTACAATGAGCAGTTCTTC	CASSTRDNYNEQFF
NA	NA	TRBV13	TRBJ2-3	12	TGTGCCAGCAGCTTGGGTATGAATACGCAGTATTTT	CASSLGMNTQYF
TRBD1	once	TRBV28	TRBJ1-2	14	TGTGCCAGCGTCGGGGGACAGGGGGCAGTTGGCTACACCTTC	CASVGGQGAVGYTF
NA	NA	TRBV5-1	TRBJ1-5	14	TGCGCCAGCAGCCTCGGGGGTCCAAATCAGCCCCAGCATTTT	CASSLGGPNQPQHF
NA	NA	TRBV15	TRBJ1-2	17	TGTGCCACCCGAGAACAAAGAGACAGGCCAGCGATCTATGGCTACACCTTC	CATREQRDRPAIYGYTF
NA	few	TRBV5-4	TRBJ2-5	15	TGTGCCAGCAGCTTAGACCTCATGCCAGAAGAGACCCAGTACTTC	CASSLDLMPEETQYF
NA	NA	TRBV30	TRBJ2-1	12	TGTGCCTGGAGTGTAGCCTACAATGAGCAGTTCTTC	CAWSVAYNEQFF
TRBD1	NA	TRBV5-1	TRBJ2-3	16	TGCGCCAGCAGCAGGGGACAGGGGGCCAGCACAGATACGCAGTATTTT	CASSRGQGASTDTQYF
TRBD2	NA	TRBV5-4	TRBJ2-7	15	TGTGCCAGCAGCACCAAGGGCGGGAGAATTTTCGAGCAGTACTTC	CASSTKGGRIFEQYF
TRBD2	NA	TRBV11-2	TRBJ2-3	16	TGTGCCAGCAGGCCTAGCGGGAGAAGAGGGACAGATACGCAGTATTTT	CASRPSGRRGTDTQYF
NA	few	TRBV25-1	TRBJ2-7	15	TGTGCCAGCAGTGCTCCGACAGGCTCGTCCTACGAGCAGTACTTC	CASSAPTGSSYEQYF
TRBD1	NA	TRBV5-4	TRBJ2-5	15	TGTGCCAGCAGCTTTGTGGGACAGGGCCAAGAGACCCAGTACTTC	CASSFVGQGQETQYF
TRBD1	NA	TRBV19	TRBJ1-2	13	TGTGCCAGTAGCCGGACAGGGTCGTATGGCTACACCTTC	CASSRTGSYGYTF
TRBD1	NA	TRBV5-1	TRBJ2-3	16	TGCGCCAGCAGCTTAAACAGGGGTCTAAGCACAGATACGCAGTATTTT	CASSLNRGLSTDTQYF
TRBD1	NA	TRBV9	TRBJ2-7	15	TGTGCCAGCAGCGTAGGAGGGACAGGGGGATACGAGCAGTACTTC	CASSVGGTGGYEQYF
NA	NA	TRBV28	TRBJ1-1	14	TGTGCCAGCAGTGGCGGGCGGGCGATCACTGAAGCTTTCTTT	CASSGGRAITEAFF
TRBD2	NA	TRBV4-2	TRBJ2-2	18	TGTGCCAGCAGCCATCTTGGACTAGCGGGAGCCACCACCGGGGAGCTGTTTTTT	CASSHLGLAGATTGELFF
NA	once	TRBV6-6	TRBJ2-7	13	TGTGCCAGCAGTCAGGGCAGCTCCTACGAGCAGTACTTC	CASSQGSSYEQYF
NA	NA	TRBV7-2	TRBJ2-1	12	TGTGCCAGCAGCTTCCCCAGGGGAGTGGGTTTCTTC	CASSFPRGVGFF
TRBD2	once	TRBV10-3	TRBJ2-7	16	TGTGCCATCAGTGACACTAGCGGGAGGGGGTTTTACGAGCAGTACTTC	CAISDTSGRGFYEQYF
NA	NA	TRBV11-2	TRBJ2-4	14	TGTGCCAGCAGCATACCGGGCCCGCAAAACATTCAGTACTTC	CASSIPGPQNIQYF
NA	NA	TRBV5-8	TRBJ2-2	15	TGTGCCAGCAGCCCAGGGCTAACTCGGGCCGGGGAGCTGTTTTTT	CASSPGLTRAGELFF
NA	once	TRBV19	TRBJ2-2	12	TGTGCCAGTAGCTTGCAGGTCGGGGAGCTGTTTTTT	CASSLQVGELFF
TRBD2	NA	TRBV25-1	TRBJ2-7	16	TGTGCCAGCAGGGACGGGAGGGGGGTCCGGTCCTACGAGCAGTACTTC	CASRDGRGVRSYEQYF
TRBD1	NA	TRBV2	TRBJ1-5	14	TGTGCCAGCAGGGCGACAGGGCCGGGGCAGCCCCAGCATTTT	CASRATGPGQPQHF
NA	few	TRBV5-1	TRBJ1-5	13	TGCGCCAGCAGTCCCGACCTCGATCAGCCCCAGCATTTT	CASSPDLDQPQHF
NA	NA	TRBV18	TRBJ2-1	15	TGTGCCAGCTCACCTCAGGACAGCACCTACAATGAGCAGTTCTTC	CASSPQDSTYNEQFF
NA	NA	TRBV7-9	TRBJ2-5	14	TGTGCCAGCAGCTTAGAAGGGAGTAAAGAGACCCAGTACTTC	CASSLEGSKETQYF
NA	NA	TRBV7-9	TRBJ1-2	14	TGTGCCAGCAGCTTGTCTAGGGGTGACTATGGCTACACCTTC	CASSLSRGDYGYTF
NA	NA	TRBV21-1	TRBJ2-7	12	TGTGCCAGCAGCAAACCGGCTGACGAGCAGTACTTC	CASSKPADEQYF
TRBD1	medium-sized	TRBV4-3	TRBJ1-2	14	TGCGCCAGCAGCACGGGACAGGGGGATTATGGCTACACCTTC	CASSTGQGDYGYTF
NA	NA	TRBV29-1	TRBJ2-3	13	TGCAGCGTTGTCTCAGCAGCAGGGGATACGCAGTATTTT	CSVVSAAGDTQYF
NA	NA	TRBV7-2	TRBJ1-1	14	TGTGCCAGCAGCTTGAGAAAATTAAACACTGAAGCTTTCTTT	CASSLRKLNTEAFF
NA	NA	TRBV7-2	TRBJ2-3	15	TGTGCCAGCAGCTTTCGGGCGGGATATATAGATACGCAGTATTTT	CASSFRAGYIDTQYF
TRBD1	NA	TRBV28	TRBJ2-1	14	TGTGCCAGCAGTGACCCCAGGGGGTTCTACGAGCAGTTCTTC	CASSDPRGFYEQFF
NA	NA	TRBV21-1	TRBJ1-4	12	TGTGCCAGCAGCAAAGGGGGTGAAAAACTGTTTTTT	CASSKGGEKLFF
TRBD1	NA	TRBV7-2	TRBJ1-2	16	TGTGCCAGCAGTTCACGGACAGGGGGCCAGGACTATGGCTACACCTTC	CASSSRTGGQDYGYTF
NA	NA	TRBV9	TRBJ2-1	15	TGTGCCAGCAGCGTATCCCGACTGACCTACAATGAGCAGTTCTTC	CASSVSRLTYNEQFF
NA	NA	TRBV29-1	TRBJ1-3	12	TGCAGCGTTGAAGATACCGGAAACACCATATATTTT	CSVEDTGNTIYF
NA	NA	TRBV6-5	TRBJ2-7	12	TGTGCCAGCACGGGGGAAATAGGCGAGCAGTACTTC	CASTGEIGEQYF
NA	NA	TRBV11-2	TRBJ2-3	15	TGTGCCAGCAGCTTAGATCAAGAGGGCAGCTACCCAGCCTATTTT	CASSLDQEGSYPAYF
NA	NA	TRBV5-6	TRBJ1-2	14	TGTGCCAGCAGCTTGACAGTTGGGGACTATGGCTACACCTTC	CASSLTVGDYGYTF